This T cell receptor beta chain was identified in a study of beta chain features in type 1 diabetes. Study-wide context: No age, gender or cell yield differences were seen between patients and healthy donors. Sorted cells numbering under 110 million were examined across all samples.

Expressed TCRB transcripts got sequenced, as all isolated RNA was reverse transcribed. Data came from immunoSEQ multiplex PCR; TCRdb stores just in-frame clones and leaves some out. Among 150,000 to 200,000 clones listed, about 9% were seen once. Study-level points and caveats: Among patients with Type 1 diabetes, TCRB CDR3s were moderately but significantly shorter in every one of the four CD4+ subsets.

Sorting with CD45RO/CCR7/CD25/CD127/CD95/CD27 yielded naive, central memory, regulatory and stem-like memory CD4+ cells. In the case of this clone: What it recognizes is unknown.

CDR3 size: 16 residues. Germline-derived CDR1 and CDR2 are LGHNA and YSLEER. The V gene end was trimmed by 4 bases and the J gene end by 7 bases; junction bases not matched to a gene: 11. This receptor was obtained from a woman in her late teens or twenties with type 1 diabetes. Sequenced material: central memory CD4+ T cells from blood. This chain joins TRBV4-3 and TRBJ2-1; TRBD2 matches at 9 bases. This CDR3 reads CASSPRTSGGMNEQFF. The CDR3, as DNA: TGCGCCAGCAGCCCCAGGACCAGCGGGGGGATGAATGAGCAGTTCTTC.